This TCR beta chain derives from a study of beta chain features in type 1 diabetes. Findings and limits, study-wide: Among all four CD4+ subsets, Type 1 diabetes patients had TCRB CDR3s that were moderately but significantly shorter.

This clone has more than one count but fewer than ten. Its antigen is as yet unknown. Since all of the isolated RNA was reverse transcribed, expressed TCRB transcripts were what got sequenced. Libraries were prepared by immunoSEQ multiplex PCR; TCRdb keeps only in-frame clonotypes and omits some of them. The data show about 390,000 clones, over 8.5% seen once. The sequencing sample was made of central memory CD4+ T cells from blood. This TCR was recovered from a man younger than 45 with type 1 diabetes.

CDR3: CATTGSMDNYEQYF. The CDR3 nucleotides are TGTGCCACCACAGGATCGATGGATAACTACGAGCAGTACTTC. The chain employs TRBV10-3 and TRBJ2-7; D possibly corresponds to TRBD1 (5 bases). The CDR3 spans 14 residues. V dropped 10 bases and J dropped 3 bases, with 19 bases sitting between them. CDR1 ENHRY and CDR2 SYGVKD come from the germline V gene.